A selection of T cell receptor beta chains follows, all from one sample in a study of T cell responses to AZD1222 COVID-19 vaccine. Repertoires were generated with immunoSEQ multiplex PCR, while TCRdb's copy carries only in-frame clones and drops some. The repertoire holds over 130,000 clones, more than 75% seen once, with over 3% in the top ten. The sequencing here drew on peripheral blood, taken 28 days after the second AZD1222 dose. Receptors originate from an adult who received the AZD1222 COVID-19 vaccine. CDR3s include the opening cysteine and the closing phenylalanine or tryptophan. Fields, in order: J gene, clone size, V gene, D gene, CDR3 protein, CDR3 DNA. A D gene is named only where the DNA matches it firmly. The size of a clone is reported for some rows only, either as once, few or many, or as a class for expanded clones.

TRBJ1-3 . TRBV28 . CASRLPQGSGNTIYF TGTGCCAGCAGACTTCCACAGGGCTCTGGAAACACCATATATTTT
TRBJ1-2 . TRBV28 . CASSLVTDNNYGYTF TGTGCCAGCAGTTTAGTCACGGATAATAACTATGGCTACACCTTC
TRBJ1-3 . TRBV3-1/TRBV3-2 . CASSQLFSGNTIYF TGTGCCAGCAGCCAATTGTTCTCTGGAAACACCATATATTTT
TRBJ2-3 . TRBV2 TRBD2 CASLRGLEGPLAQYF TGTGCCAGCCTCCGGGGACTAGAAGGGCCCTTAGCGCAGTATTTT
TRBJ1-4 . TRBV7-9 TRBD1 CASSSSGTGNEKLFF TGTGCCAGCAGCTCCTCCGGGACAGGGAATGAAAAACTGTTTTTT
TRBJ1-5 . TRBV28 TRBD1 CASSPTGSSNQPQHF TGTGCCAGCAGTCCGACAGGGTCCAGCAATCAGCCCCAGCATTTT
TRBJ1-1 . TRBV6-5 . CASTLGPRGNTEAFF TGTGCCAGCACCTTAGGGCCGCGGGGGAACACTGAAGCTTTCTTT
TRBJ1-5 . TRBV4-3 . CASSQEQGYSQPQHF TGCGCCAGCAGCCAAGAACAGGGATATTCCCAGCCCCAGCATTTT
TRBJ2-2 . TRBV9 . CASSVTVTGELFF TGTGCCAGCAGCGTAACAGTCACCGGGGAGCTGTTTTTT
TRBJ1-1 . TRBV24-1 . CASYQGGEDTEAFF TGTGCCTCATATCAAGGGGGTGAGGACACTGAAGCTTTCTTT
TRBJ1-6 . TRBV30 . CAWSVLPVGSYNSPLHF TGTGCCTGGAGTGTACTGCCAGTAGGCTCCTATAATTCACCCCTCCACTTT
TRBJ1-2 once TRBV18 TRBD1 CASSQGQGVYGYTF TGTGCCAGCTCACAGGGACAGGGGGTCTATGGCTACACCTTC
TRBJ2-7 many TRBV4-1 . CASSPGSSYEQYF TGCGCCAGCAGCCCCGGATCCTCCTACGAGCAGTACTTC
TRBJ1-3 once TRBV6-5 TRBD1 CASRRQGSGNTIYF TGTGCCAGCAGACGACAGGGATCTGGAAACACCATATATTTT
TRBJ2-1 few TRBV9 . CASSVNGGGLNNEQFF TGTGCCAGCAGCGTAAACGGAGGGGGTCTCAACAATGAGCAGTTCTTC
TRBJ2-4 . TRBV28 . CASSFLPSGAPNIQYF TGTGCCAGCAGTTTCCTTCCTTCGGGGGCCCCAAACATTCAGTACTTC
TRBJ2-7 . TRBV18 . CASSPTGTEQYF TGTGCCAGCTCACCAACGGGGACCGAGCAGTACTTC
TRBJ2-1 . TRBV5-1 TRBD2 CASSLSGGAHNEQFF TGCGCCAGCAGCTTGTCGGGGGGAGCCCACAATGAGCAGTTCTTC
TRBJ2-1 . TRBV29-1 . CSVEWSNEQFF TGCAGCGTTGAATGGAGCAATGAGCAGTTCTTC
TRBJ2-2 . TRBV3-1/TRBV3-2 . CASSQRRPNTGELFF TGTGCCAGCAGCCAAAGAAGGCCCAACACCGGGGAGCTGTTTTTT
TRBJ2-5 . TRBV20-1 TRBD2 CSASSRERQETQYF TGCAGTGCCAGTTCGCGGGAGAGGCAAGAGACCCAGTACTTC
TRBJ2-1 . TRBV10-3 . CAISESEGKGSSYNEQFF TGTGCCATCAGTGAGTCGGAGGGTAAGGGGAGCTCCTACAATGAGCAGTTCTTC
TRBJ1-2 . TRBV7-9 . CASSLVGGRGGGYTF TGTGCCAGCAGCTTAGTAGGCGGGAGGGGTGGTGGCTACACCTTC
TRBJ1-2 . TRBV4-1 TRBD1 CASSQPTGGQRGYTF TGCGCCAGCAGCCAACCTACAGGGGGGCAACGTGGCTACACCTTC
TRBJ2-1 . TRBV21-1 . CASSNNEQFF TGTGCCAGCAGCAACAATGAGCAGTTCTTC
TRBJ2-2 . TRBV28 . CASGRGELFF TGTGCCAGCGGCCGAGGGGAGCTGTTTTTT
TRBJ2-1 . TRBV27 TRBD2 CASQRDQYNEQFF TGTGCCAGCCAGCGGGACCAATACAATGAGCAGTTCTTC
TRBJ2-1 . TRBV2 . CASSAPQVSSYNEQFF TGTGCCAGCAGTGCCCCCCAGGTTAGCTCCTACAATGAGCAGTTCTTC
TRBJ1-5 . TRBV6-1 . CASSEFSTEDQPQHF TGTGCCAGCAGTGAATTTTCTACAGAAGATCAGCCCCAGCATTTT
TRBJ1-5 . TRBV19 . CASRGGGLGQPQHF TGTGCCAGTAGAGGGGGGGGCCTGGGGCAGCCCCAGCATTTT
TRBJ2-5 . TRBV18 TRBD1 CASSSMGQRQETQYF TGTGCCAGCTCTTCGATGGGACAGCGACAAGAGACCCAGTACTTC
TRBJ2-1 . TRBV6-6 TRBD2 CASRTPRGEEQFF TGTGCCAGCAGGACTCCCCGGGGGGAGGAGCAGTTCTTC
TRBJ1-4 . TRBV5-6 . CASSSQGAGEKLFF TGTGCCAGCAGCTCACAGGGAGCAGGTGAAAAACTGTTTTTT
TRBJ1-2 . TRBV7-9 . CASSFGATYYGYTF TGTGCCAGCAGCTTTGGTGCGACTTACTATGGCTACACCTTC
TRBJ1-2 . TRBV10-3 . CAIMATGPYGYTF TGTGCCATCATGGCCACAGGGCCCTATGGCTACACCTTC
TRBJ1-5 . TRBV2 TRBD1 CASSSGTGNQPQHF TGTGCCAGCAGTTCCGGGACAGGGAATCAGCCCCAGCATTTT
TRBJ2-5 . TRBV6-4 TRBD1 CASSQTGGGETQYF TGTGCCAGCAGCCAGACAGGGGGCGGAGAGACCCAGTACTTC
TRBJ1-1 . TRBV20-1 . CSTTGSTEAFF TGCAGTACTACAGGCTCCACTGAAGCTTTCTTT
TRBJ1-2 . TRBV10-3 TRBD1 CAISAGTGTGSGGYTF TGTGCCATCAGTGCCGGGACAGGCACGGGCTCGGGGGGCTACACCTTC
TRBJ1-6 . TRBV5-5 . CASSLVDWETPLHF TGTGCCAGCAGCTTGGTTGATTGGGAGACCCCCCTCCACTTT
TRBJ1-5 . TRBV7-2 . CASSLEGLRNQPQHF TGTGCCAGCAGCTTAGAGGGGTTGCGCAATCAGCCCCAGCATTTT
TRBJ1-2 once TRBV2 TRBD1 CASSGQGAYYGYTF TGTGCCAGCAGTGGACAGGGGGCTTACTATGGCTACACCTTC
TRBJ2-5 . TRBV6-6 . CASIQGRSVGETQYF TGTGCCAGCATCCAGGGACGGTCGGTAGGGGAGACCCAGTACTTC
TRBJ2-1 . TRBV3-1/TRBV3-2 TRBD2 CASSPRDLAGADNEQFF TGTGCCAGCAGCCCTCGCGATCTAGCGGGGGCCGACAATGAGCAGTTCTTC
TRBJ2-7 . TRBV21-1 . CASSKVGGGLSGLVYEQYF TGTGCCAGCAGCAAAGTGGGGGGGGGATTATCGGGACTAGTCTACGAGCAGTACTTC
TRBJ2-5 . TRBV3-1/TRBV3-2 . CASSQVRGSPFGETQYF TGTGCCAGCAGCCAAGTCCGGGGCTCACCCTTTGGAGAGACCCAGTACTTC
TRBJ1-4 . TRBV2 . CASMRGNIGEKLFF TGTGCCAGCATGAGGGGCAACATAGGTGAAAAACTGTTTTTT
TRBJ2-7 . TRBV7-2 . CASSSSSYEQYF TGTGCCAGCAGCTCGAGCTCCTACGAGCAGTACTTC
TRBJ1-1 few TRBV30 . CAWSVRENTEAFF TGTGCCTGGAGTGTAAGGGAGAACACTGAAGCTTTCTTT
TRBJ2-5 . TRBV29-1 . CSVVTIRAQETQYF TGCAGCGTTGTAACTATCAGGGCCCAAGAGACCCAGTACTTC
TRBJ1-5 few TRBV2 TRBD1 CASSSQGSNQPQHF TGTGCCAGCAGTTCACAGGGGAGCAATCAGCCCCAGCATTTT
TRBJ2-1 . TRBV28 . CASSFPADFTDEQFF TGTGCCAGCAGTTTTCCAGCGGACTTTACGGATGAGCAGTTCTTC
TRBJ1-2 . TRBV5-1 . CASSLAAWASRDVNGYTF TGCGCCAGCAGCTTGGCCGCGTGGGCATCTAGGGATGTTAACGGCTACACCTTC
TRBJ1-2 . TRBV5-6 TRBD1 CASRGSGQGAWGYGYTF TGTGCCAGCAGGGGATCAGGACAGGGGGCCTGGGGCTATGGCTACACCTTC
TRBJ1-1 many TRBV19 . CASSFNSNTEAFF TGTGCCAGTAGTTTTAACAGTAACACTGAAGCTTTCTTT
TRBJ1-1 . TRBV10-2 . CAAGRGDTEAFF TGCGCCGCCGGTCGCGGGGACACTGAAGCTTTCTTT
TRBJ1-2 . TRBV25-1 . CASSIPGSRGGYTF TGTGCCAGCAGTATCCCCGGGTCTCGAGGGGGCTACACCTTC